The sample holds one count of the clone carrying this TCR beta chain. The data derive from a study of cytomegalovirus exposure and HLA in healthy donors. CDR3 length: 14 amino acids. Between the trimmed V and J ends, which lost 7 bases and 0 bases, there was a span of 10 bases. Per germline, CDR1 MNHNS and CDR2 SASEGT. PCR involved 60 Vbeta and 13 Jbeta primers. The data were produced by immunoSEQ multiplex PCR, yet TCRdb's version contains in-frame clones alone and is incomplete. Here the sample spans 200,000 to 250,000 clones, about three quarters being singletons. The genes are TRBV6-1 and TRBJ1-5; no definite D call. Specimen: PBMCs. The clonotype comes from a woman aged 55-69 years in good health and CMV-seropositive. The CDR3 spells CASKAAYSNQPQHF. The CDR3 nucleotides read TGTGCCAGCAAAGCGGCGTATAGCAATCAGCCCCAGCATTTT.